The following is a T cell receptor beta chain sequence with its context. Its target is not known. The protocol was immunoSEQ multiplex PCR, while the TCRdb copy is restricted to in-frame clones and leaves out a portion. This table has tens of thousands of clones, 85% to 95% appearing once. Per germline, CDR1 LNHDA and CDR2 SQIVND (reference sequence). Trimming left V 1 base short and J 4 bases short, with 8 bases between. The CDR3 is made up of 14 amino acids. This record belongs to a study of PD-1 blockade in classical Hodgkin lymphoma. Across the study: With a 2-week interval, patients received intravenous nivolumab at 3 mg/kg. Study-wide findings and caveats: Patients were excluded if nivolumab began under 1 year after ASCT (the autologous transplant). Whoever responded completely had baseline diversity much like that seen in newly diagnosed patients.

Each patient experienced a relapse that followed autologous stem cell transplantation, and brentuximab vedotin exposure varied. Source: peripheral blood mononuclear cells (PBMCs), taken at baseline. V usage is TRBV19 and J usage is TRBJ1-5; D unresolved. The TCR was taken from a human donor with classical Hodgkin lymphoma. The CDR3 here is CASSIVVVNQPQHF. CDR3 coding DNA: TGTGCCAGTAGTATAGTTGTAGTTAATCAGCCCCAGCATTTT.